This T cell receptor (beta chain) was recovered during a study of monozygotic twins with inflammatory bowel disease. TCRdb reprocessed the 5' RACE reads and reports one entry per CDR3 protein, with no DNA. Its clone listing holds 85,000 to 110,000 distinct CDR3 sequences. CDR1 MNHEY and CDR2 SVGAGI come from the germline V gene. The CDR3 sequence is 12 residues long. The TCR sequence derives from a human donor with ulcerative colitis or Crohn's disease, or a healthy co-twin of an affected twin (not recorded which). This chain uses TRBV6-5 with TRBJ1-2; TCRdb picks TRBD1, but there is no DNA to check that call. The sequencing input was blood. CDR3 sequence reads: CASSTTGGGYTF.